The present entry profiles one T cell receptor beta chain with its context. What it binds is not known. These data come from a study of cytomegalovirus exposure and HLA in healthy donors. In the PCR, 60 Vbeta and 13 Jbeta primers were used. Profiled with immunoSEQ multiplex PCR; TCRdb holds only in-frame clones, not every one. This sample has about 110,000 clones, with over 65% found just once. Findings of the study overall: The authors listed approximately 160 TCR beta chains as cytomegalovirus-associated.

Germline V gene data show CDR1 as SGDLS and CDR2 as YYNGEE. The germline V and J ends were trimmed by 3 bases and 6 bases, with 13 bases remaining between them. This CDR3 comprises 15 residues. Sequencing was done on a sample of PBMCs. This chain joins TRBV9 and TRBJ1-6; D is perhaps TRBD1 (5 bases). The sequence came from a man under 40 in good health and CMV-seropositive. CDR3 in amino acids: CASSASGGSNSPLHF. CDR3 nucleotides: TGTGCCAGCAGCGCCTCCGGGGGGTCTAATTCACCCCTCCACTTT.